This passage covers 16 T cell receptor beta chains from one sample sequenced in a study of regulatory T cells in long-lasting Graves disease. Time point of the sample: persistent/refractory GD, antithyroid drugs over 5 years with positive TRAb. RNA extracted from PBMCs served as the sequencing template. Combining iRepertoire HTBI primers with Arm-PCR of CDR3 regions, the authors built TCR beta libraries. TCRdb re-called the multiplex PCR reads with MiXCR, one entry per CDR3 protein. The data show a few hundred thousand distinct CDR3 sequences, 22% seen once. The sequenced sample was peripheral blood mononuclear cells (PBMCs), obtained when the disease was refractory, from a patient treated with antithyroid drugs. All receptors derive from a female donor with Graves disease.

This clonotype was observed at least ten times. The chain joins TRBV2 to TRBJ2-5; perhaps D is TRBD1 or TRBD2 (5 bases each). V was pared by 2 bases and J by 4 bases, with 8 bases between. The CDR3 loop spans 13 amino acids. The germline V gene encodes CDR1 SNHLY and CDR2 FYNNEI. The CDR3 loop reads CASSERGRETQYF. The DNA for the CDR3 is TGTGCCAGCAGTGAACGGGGCAGAGAGACCCAGTACTTC.

In its sample, this clonotype was seen many times. The chain uses TRBV2 and TRBJ1-1; 10 bases map to TRBD1. The CDR3 length is 14 residues. CDR1 and CDR2 from the germline V gene are SNHLY and FYNNEI. The junction had 4 bases not matched to a gene; V was cut back by 4 bases and J by 5 bases. The CDR3 loop is CASSGGQGRTEAFF. CDR3 nucleotide sequence: TGTGCCAGCAGTGGGGGACAGGGGAGGACTGAAGCTTTCTTT.

This clonotype was found many times. The chain is built from TRBV19 and TRBJ1-5, with 9 bases fitting TRBD1. Trimming at V came to 5 bases and at J to 5 bases, leaving 4 bases not matched to a gene. Germline CDR1 LNHDA, CDR2 SQIVND (reference sequence). The CDR3 length is 14 residues. CDR3 in DNA: TGTGCCAGTAGTCGGACAGGGGACGATCAGCCCCAGCATTTT. Translation gives CASSRTGDDQPQHF.

In its sample, this clonotype was seen a few times. This rearrangement joins TRBV7-3 to TRBJ2-1, with 8 bases aligning to TRBD1. CDR1 and CDR2 from the germline V gene are SGHTA and FQGTGA. V trimming: 2 bases; J trimming: 7 bases; junction bases outside the gene matches: 7. The CDR3 loop spans 15 amino acids. The CDR3 spells CASSLQQGAGNEQFF. The CDR3 DNA reads TGTGCCAGCAGCTTACAGCAGGGGGCAGGGAATGAGCAGTTCTTC. The full variable domain, its missing parts supplied by reference TRBV7-3 and TRBJ2-1, is GAGVSQTPSNKVTEKGKYVELRCDPISGHTALYWYRQSLGQGPEFLIYFQGTGAADDSGLPNDRFFAVRPEGSVSTLKIQRTERGDSAVYLCASSLQQGAGNEQFFGPGTRLTVL.

The chain recombines TRBV15 with TRBJ2-5; no firm D call. The CDR3 has 16 residues. Per the germline V gene, CDR1 is LNHNV and CDR2 is YYDKDF (reference sequence). V dropped 0 bases and J dropped 2 bases, with 13 bases sitting between them. The CDR3 is CATSRDSGSGQETQYF. CDR3 bases: TGTGCCACCAGCAGAGATTCGGGCAGTGGGCAAGAGACCCAGTACTTC.

This clonotype turned up a few times. The chain has TRBV6-2 or TRBV6-3 and TRBJ2-2; 7 bases line up with TRBD2. Germline V CDR1 and CDR2: MNHEY, SVGEGT. The length of the CDR3 is 14 residues. After removal of 4 bases from V and 7 bases from J, the junction contained 6 bases not matched to a gene. The CDR3 sequence is CASSSSGGVGELFF. For the CDR3, the DNA is TGTGCCAGCAGTTCGAGTGGGGGGGTCGGGGAGCTGTTTTTT.

This clonotype has a count of ten or more. The genes are TRBV12-3 or TRBV12-4 and TRBJ1-2; 7 bases are a match to TRBD1. This CDR3 has 14 amino acids. V shed 1 base, J shed 2 bases, and the junction held 1 base outside the gene matches. The chain's CDR3 is CASSLEGANYGYTF. CDR3 nucleotide sequence: TGTGCCAGCAGTTTAGAGGGGGCAAACTATGGCTACACCTTC.

There are a few counts of this clonotype. DNA for the CDR3: TGTGCCAACAGGGCATTATTGAACACTGAAGCTTTCTTT. It is translated as CANRALLNTEAFF. The chain joins TRBV7-9 to TRBJ1-1; D possibly corresponds to TRBD1 (6 bases). The CDR3 covers 13 residues. Deletions cut 10 bases from V and 0 bases from J, with 12 bases between. CDR1 and CDR2 (germline): SEHNR, FQNEAQ (reference sequence).

This clonotype has just a few counts. The V gene is TRBV3-1, the J gene TRBJ2-7; no clear D gene. The CDR3 length is 13 residues. V was clipped by 0 bases and J by 3 bases, with 6 bases between them. CDR1 is LGHDT and CDR2 is YNNKEL in the germline V gene (reference sequence). The CDR3 here is CASSQDLDYEQYF. In DNA, the CDR3 is TGTGCCAGCAGCCAAGATTTGGACTACGAGCAGTACTTC.

In this sample, this clonotype turned up many times. The chain employs TRBV7-9 and TRBJ1-1, with no clear D. This CDR3 is 13 amino acids long. Germline loops: CDR1 SEHNR, CDR2 FQNEAQ (reference sequence). Trimming took off 6 bases at V and 1 base at J, with 9 bases between the two ends. The CDR3 sequence is CASRLEANTEAFF. CDR3 coding DNA: TGTGCCAGCAGATTGGAAGCGAACACTGAAGCTTTCTTT.

The chain combines TRBV29-1 with TRBJ2-2; D gene uncertain. This CDR3 has 12 amino acids. Looked up from germline, CDR1 is SQVTM and CDR2 is ANQGSEA. The V gene lost 3 bases and the J gene lost 7 bases, with 9 bases spanning the gap. The CDR3 DNA reads TGCAGCGTTGACGGACGGCGCGGGGAGCTGTTTTTT. Residues: CSVDGRRGELFF.

Ten or more counts support this clonotype. The chain combines TRBV24-1 with TRBJ2-5; D tentatively fits TRBD1 or TRBD2 (5 bases each). The V end was cut by 9 bases, the J end by 4 bases, with 17 bases between. This CDR3 is 14 amino acids long. From germline, CDR1 is KGHDR and CDR2 SFDVKD. The CDR3 DNA reads as TGTGCCACCGGTCCGCAGGGAGATCGAGAGACCCAGTACTTC. Its translation is CATGPQGDRETQYF.

There are a few counts of this clonotype. The chain has TRBV19 and TRBJ2-7, with 8 bases identical to TRBD2. From germline, CDR1 is LNHDA and CDR2 SQIVND (reference sequence). CDR3 length: 15 residues. Unmatched junction bases numbered 7, after V lost 6 bases and J lost 0 bases. The CDR3 DNA reads TGTGCCAGTAGATCATCTAGCGGGCTCTCCTACGAGCAGTACTTC. Residues: CASRSSSGLSYEQYF.

This clonotype was observed many times. The chain combines TRBV20-1 with TRBJ1-4; D unresolved. Germline lookup yields CDR1 DFQATT and CDR2 SNEGSKA (reference sequence). Trimming shortened V by 3 bases and J by 3 bases, and 5 bases separated the two germline ends. This CDR3 contains 12 residues. Here the CDR3 DNA reads TGCAGTGCTAGCGGGGCTAATGAAAAACTGTTTTTT. Amino acid sequence: CSASGANEKLFF.

This clonotype was seen ten or more times. The chain has TRBV12-3 or TRBV12-4 and TRBJ1-2; a weak D match, TRBD1 (6 bases). The CDR3 runs to 15 residues. V lost 1 base and J lost 6, with 15 bases in between. The CDR3 is CASSLERRGGDGYTF. In nucleotides, the CDR3 is TGTGCCAGCAGTTTAGAGCGCAGGGGAGGTGATGGCTACACCTTC.

This clonotype was detected many times. The chain employs TRBV2 and TRBJ1-1; TRBD1 might be the D (5 bases). The CDR3 length is 10 residues. The germline V gene encodes CDR1 SNHLY and CDR2 FYNNEI. V gave up 9 bases and J gave up 6 bases, with 8 bases separating them. The CDR3 bases are TGTGCCAGGCAGGGTTCTGAAGCTTTCTTT. It is translated as CARQGSEAFF. Filled out from reference TRBV2 and TRBJ1-1, the complete variable domain reads EPEVTQTPSHQVTQMGQEVILRCVPISNHLYFYWYRQILGQKVEFLVSFYNNEISEKSEIFDDQFSVERPDGSNFTLKIRSTKLEDSAMYFCARQGSEAFFGQGTRLTVV.